This section outlines one T cell receptor beta chain sequence together with its context. Trimming took off 0 bases at V and 8 bases at J, with 16 bases between the two ends. This CDR3 has 15 residues. Germline V CDR1 and CDR2: ENHRY, SYGVKD. This sample is drawn from a study of technical replicates of blood from several donors. The repertoire was sequenced with immunoSEQ multiplex PCR; TCRdb's copy has only in-frame clones and lacks some. The profile shows around 80,000 clones, 95% to 98% of them singletons. V usage is TRBV10-3 and J usage is TRBJ1-2; the D gene is possibly TRBD1 (5 bases). Material: T cells isolated from PBMCs. The clonotype was recovered from a human donor in good health. CDR3 coding DNA: TGTGCCATCAGTGAGTCCCGGAGGGGCCAGGGAGGCTACACCTTC. It codes for CAISESRRGQGGYTF.